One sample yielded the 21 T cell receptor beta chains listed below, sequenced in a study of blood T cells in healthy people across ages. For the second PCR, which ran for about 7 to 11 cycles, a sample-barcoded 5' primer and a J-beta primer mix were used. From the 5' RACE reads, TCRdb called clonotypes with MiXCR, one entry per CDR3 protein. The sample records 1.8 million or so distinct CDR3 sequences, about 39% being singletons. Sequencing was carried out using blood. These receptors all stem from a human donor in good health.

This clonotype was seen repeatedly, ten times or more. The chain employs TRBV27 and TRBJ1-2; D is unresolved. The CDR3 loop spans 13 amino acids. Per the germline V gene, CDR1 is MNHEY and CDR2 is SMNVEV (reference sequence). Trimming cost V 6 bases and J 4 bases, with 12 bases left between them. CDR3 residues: CASSPAGTYGYTF. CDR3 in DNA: TGTGCCAGCAGCCCCGCGGGCACCTATGGCTACACCTTC.

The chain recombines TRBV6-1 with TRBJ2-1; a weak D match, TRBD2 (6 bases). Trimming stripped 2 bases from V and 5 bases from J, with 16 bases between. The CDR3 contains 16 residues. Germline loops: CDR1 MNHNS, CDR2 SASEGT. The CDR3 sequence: CASSERKGTGNNEQFF. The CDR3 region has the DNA TGTGCCAGCAGTGAAAGAAAAGGGACTGGAAACAATGAGCAGTTCTTC.

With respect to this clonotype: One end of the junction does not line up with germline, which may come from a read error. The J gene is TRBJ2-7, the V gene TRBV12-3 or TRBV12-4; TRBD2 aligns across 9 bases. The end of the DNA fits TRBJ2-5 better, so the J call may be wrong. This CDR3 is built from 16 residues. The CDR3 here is CTSSFRSGGPGETQYF. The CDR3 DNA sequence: TGTACCAGCAGTTTCCGTAGCGGGGGCCCAGGAGAGACCCAGTACTTC.

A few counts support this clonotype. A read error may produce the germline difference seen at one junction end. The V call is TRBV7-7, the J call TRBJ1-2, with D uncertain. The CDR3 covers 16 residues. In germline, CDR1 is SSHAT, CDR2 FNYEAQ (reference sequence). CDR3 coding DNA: TGTGCTAGCAGCCTAACGGGAGCACCGGCCGGGGAGGGCTACACCTTC. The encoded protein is CASSLTGAPAGEGYTF. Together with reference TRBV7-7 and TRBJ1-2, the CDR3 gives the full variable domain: GAGVSQSPRYKVTKRGQDVTLRCDPISSHATLYWYQQALGQGPEFLTYFNYEAQPDKSGLPSDRFSAERPEGSISTLTIQRTEQRDSAMYRCASSLTGAPAGEGYTFGSGTRLTVV.

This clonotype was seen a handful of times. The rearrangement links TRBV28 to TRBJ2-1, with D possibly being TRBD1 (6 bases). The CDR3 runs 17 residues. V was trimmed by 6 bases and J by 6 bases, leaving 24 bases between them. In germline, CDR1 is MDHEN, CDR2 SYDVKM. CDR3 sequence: CASSPPSPTVRGNEQFF. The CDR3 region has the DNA TGTGCCAGCAGCCCACCCTCCCCCACGGTCAGGGGCAATGAGCAGTTCTTC.

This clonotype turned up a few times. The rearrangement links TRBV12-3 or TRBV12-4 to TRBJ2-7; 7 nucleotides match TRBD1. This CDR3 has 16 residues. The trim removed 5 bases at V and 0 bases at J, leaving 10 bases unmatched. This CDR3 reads CASSPGTEHFSYEQYF. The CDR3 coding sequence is TGTGCCAGCAGTCCCGGGACAGAACATTTCTCCTACGAGCAGTACTTC.

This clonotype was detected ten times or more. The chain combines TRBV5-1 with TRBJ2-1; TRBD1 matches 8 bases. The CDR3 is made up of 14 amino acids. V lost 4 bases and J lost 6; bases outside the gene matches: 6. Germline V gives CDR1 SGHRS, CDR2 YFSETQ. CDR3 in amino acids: CASSGDRYGNEQFF. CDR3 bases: TGCGCCAGCAGCGGGGACAGGTATGGCAATGAGCAGTTCTTC.

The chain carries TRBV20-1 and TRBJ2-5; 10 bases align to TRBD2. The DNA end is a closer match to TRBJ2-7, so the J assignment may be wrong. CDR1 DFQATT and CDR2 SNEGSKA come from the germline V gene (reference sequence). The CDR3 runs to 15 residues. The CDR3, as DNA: TGCAGTGCTAGCCCTGCGAGCGGGGGGGCCTACGAGCAGTACTTC. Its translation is CSASPASGGAYEQYF.

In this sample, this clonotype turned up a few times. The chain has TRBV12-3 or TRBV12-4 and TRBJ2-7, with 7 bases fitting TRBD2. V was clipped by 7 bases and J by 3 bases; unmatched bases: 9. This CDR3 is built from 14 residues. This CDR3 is CASNSRGDFYEQYF. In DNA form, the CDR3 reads TGTGCCAGCAACTCCCGGGGGGATTTCTACGAGCAGTACTTC.

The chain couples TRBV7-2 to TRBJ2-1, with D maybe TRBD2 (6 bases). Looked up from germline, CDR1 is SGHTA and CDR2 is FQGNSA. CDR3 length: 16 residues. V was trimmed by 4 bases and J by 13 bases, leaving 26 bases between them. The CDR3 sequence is CASSSRGTTGSVTQFF. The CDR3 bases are TGTGCCAGCAGCTCCCGGGGGACCACTGGTAGCGTTACCCAGTTCTTC.

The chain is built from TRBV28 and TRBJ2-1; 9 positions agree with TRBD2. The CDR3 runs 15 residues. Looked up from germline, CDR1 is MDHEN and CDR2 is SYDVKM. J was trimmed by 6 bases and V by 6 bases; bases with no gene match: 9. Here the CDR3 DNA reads TGTGCCAGCAGCCCGGGACTAGCTGGTTGCAATGAGCAGTTCTTC. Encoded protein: CASSPGLAGCNEQFF.

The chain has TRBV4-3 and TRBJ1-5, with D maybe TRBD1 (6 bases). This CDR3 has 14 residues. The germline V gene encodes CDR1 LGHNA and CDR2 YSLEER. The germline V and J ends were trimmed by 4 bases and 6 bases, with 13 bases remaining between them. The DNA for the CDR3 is TGCGCCAGCAGCCCGCGACAGGTCGGTCAGCCCCAGCATTTT. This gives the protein CASSPRQVGQPQHF.

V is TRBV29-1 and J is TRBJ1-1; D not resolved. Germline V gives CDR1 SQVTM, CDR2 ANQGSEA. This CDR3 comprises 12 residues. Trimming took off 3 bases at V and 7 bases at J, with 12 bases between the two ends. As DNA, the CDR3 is TGCAGCGTTGAGGTTGGAATGTTTGAAGCTTTCTTT. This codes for CSVEVGMFEAFF.

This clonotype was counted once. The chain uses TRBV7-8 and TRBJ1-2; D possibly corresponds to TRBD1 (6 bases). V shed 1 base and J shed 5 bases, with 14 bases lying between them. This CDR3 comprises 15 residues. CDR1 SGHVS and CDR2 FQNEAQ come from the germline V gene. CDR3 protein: CASSLGGGGRYGYTF. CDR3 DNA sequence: TGTGCCAGCAGCTTAGGAGGGGGAGGGAGATATGGCTACACCTTC.

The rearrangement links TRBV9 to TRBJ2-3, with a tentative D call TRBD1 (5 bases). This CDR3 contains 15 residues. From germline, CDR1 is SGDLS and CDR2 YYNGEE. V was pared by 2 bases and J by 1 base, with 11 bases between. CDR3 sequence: CASSVQDTRTDTQYF. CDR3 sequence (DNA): TGTGCCAGCAGCGTTCAGGACACACGCACAGATACGCAGTATTTT.

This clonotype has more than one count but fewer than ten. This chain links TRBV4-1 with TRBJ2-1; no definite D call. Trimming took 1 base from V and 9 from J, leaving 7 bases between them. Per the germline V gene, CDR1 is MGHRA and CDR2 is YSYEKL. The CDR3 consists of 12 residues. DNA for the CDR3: TGCGCCAGCAGCCAAGGTACCGCTGAGCAGTTCTTC. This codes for CASSQGTAEQFF.

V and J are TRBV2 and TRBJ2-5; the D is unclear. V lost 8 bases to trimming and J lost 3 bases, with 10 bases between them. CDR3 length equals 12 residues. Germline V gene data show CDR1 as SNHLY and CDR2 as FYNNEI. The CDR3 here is CASGLYEETQYF. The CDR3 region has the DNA TGTGCCAGCGGGCTATACGAAGAGACCCAGTACTTC. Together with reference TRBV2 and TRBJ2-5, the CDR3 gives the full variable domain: EPEVTQTPSHQVTQMGQEVILRCVPISNHLYFYWYRQILGQKVEFLVSFYNNEISEKSEIFDDQFSVERPDGSNFTLKIRSTKLEDSAMYFCASGLYEETQYFGPGTRLLVL.

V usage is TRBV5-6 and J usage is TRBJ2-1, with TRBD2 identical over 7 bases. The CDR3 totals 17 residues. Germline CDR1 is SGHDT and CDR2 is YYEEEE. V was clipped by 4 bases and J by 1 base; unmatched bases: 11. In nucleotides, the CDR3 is TGTGCCAGCAGCGCCGATCTGGGAGCGGGGTCCTACAATGAGCAGTTCTTC. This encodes CASSADLGAGSYNEQFF.

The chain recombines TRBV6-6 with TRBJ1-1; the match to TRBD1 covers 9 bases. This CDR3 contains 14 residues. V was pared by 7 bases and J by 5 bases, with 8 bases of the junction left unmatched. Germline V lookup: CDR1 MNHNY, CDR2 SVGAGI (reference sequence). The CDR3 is CASTHGTGLTEAFF. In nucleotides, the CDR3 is TGTGCCAGCACCCACGGGACAGGGTTGACTGAAGCTTTCTTT.

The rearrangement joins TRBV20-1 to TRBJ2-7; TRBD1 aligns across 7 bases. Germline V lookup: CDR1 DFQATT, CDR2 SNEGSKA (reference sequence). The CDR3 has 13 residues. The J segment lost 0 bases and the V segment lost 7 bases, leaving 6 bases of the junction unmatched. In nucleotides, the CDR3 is TGCAGTGTCCCAACAGGGGTCTCCTACGAGCAGTACTTC. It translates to CSVPTGVSYEQYF.

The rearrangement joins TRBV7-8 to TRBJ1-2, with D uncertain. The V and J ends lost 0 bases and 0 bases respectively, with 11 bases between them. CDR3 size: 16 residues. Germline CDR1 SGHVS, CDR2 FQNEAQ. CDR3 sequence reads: CASSLALDGANYGYTF. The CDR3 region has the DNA TGTGCCAGCAGCTTAGCTTTGGACGGGGCTAACTATGGCTACACCTTC.